This T cell receptor (beta chain) was found in a study of shared clonotypes between healthy human individuals. In replicate PCRs of sorted subsets, about 190 ng DNA, tens of thousands of T cell genomes, was used. Repertoires were generated with immunoSEQ multiplex PCR, while TCRdb's copy carries only in-frame clones and drops some. The repertoire consists of millions of clones, with less than 95% occurring once and the leading ten covering roughly 1%. Naive CD8 cells comprised CD45RO-negative, CCR7-positively selected cells, excluding terminally differentiated effector memory CD45RA+ cells. Concerning this clone: This sample includes further DNA sequences coding for the same CDR3.

Germline-derived CDR1 and CDR2 are SGHRS and YFSETQ. The CDR3 is made up of 13 amino acids. Trimming removed 2 bases at V and 3 bases at J, with 9 bases between. The clonotype originates from a man aged 18 to 29 in good health. The sample taken for sequencing was naive CD8+ T cells sorted from blood. The chain recombines TRBV5-1 with TRBJ2-7, with D unclear. CDR3 DNA: TGCGCCAGCAGCTTAGCCGGAATCTACGAGCAGTACTTC. Protein sequence: CASSLAGIYEQYF.